The 8 T cell receptor beta chains listed next were all sequenced from one sample in a study of regulatory T cells in long-lasting Graves disease. For TCR beta, libraries came from iRepertoire HTBI primers and Arm-PCR of CDR3 regions. TCRdb processed the multiplex PCR reads anew with MiXCR; each CDR3 protein has one entry. Among about 350,000 distinct CDR3 sequences listed, 16% were seen once. The time point denotes: newly diagnosed GD, antithyroid drugs for less than 3 months. PBMCs were the source of the RNA used for TCR sequencing. The same data also went into a second study, on T cells in Graves' hyperthyroidism and ophthalmopathy.

Sequences were derived from peripheral blood mononuclear cells (PBMCs), sampled at new diagnosis, from a patient treated with antithyroid drugs. Receptors were obtained from a woman younger than 35 with Graves disease.

This clonotype was picked up many times. The rearrangement links TRBV12-3 or TRBV12-4 to TRBJ1-1; 7 bases are shared with TRBD1. The CDR3 is 12 residues long. The junction had 5 bases not matched to a gene; V was cut back by 6 bases and J by 7 bases. The CDR3 reads CASRHRDSEAFF. The CDR3 nucleotides are TGTGCCAGCAGACACCGGGACAGTGAAGCTTTCTTT.

This clonotype has just a few counts. This chain links TRBV14 with TRBJ2-1, with 8 bases aligning to TRBD1. The trim removed 0 bases at V and 13 bases at J, leaving 14 bases unmatched. Looked up from germline, CDR1 is SGHDN and CDR2 is FVKESK. The CDR3 loop spans 16 amino acids. This CDR3 reads CASSQDLRGLGETQFF. The CDR3 coding sequence is TGTGCCAGCAGCCAAGACCTCAGGGGGCTCGGGGAGACCCAGTTCTTC.

This clonotype was found many times. The V gene is TRBV10-3, the J gene TRBJ2-2, with 9 bases matching TRBD2. CDR1 is ENHRY and CDR2 is SYGVKD in the germline V gene. The CDR3 extends over 16 amino acids. The V gene end was trimmed by 10 bases and the J gene end by 5 bases; junction bases not matched to a gene: 14. CDR3 nucleotides: TGTGCCACCGGGATAGCGGGAGTGGGAGAGACCGGGGAGCTGTTTTTT. This gives the protein CATGIAGVGETGELFF.

This clonotype has at least ten counts. The chain recombines TRBV28 with TRBJ2-2; D gene ambiguous. The germline CDR1 and CDR2 sequences are MDHEN and SYDVKM. The V end lost 4 bases, the J end lost 8 bases, and 11 bases lay between the germline ends. This CDR3 has 13 amino acids. Here the CDR3 reads CASSSRIAGELFF. CDR3 DNA: TGTGCCAGCAGTTCCCGGATAGCTGGGGAGCTGTTTTTT.

This clonotype occurred many times. The V and J genes are TRBV6-5 and TRBJ1-4; 8 bases agree with TRBD1. The CDR3 contains 14 residues. Trimming at V came to 0 bases and at J to 8 bases, leaving 2 bases not matched to a gene. Germline V gene sequence: CDR1 MNHEY, CDR2 SVGAGI. The CDR3 sequence: CASSYSDRVEKLFF. The CDR3 DNA reads as TGTGCCAGCAGTTACTCGGACAGGGTCGAAAAACTGTTTTTT.

This clonotype was seen at least ten times. V is TRBV12-3 or TRBV12-4 and J is TRBJ2-7; D is possibly TRBD1 or TRBD2 (5 bases each). Trimming stripped 5 bases from V and 3 bases from J, with 17 bases between. The CDR3 length is 15 residues. Here the CDR3 reads CASSPGTGGVYEQYF. CDR3 bases: TGTGCCAGCAGTCCCGGGACCGGAGGTGTCTACGAGCAGTACTTC.

This chain links TRBV6-1 with TRBJ2-3; D perhaps matches TRBD1 (5 bases). There are 15 residues in the CDR3. CDR1 is MNHNS and CDR2 is SASEGT in the germline V gene. V lost 1 base and J 4 bases, leaving 12 bases between the germline ends. In DNA, the CDR3 is TGTGCCAGCAGTGAAGGAGTGGCCAGGGCAGATACGCAGTATTTT. Its protein is CASSEGVARADTQYF.

This clonotype was detected many times. The gene calls are TRBV11-2 and TRBJ2-1; TRBD1 is a possible D gene (6 bases). The J call is uncertain, as TRBJ2-5 better fits the DNA end. Germline CDR1 SGHAT, CDR2 FQNNGV. This CDR3 is 17 amino acids long. In DNA form, the CDR3 reads TGTGCCAGCAGCCGCCAGGGGACCAGGGGTCCACAAGAGACCCAGTACTTC. Protein: CASSRQGTRGPQETQYF.